This TCR beta chain was profiled in a study of shared clonotypes between healthy human individuals. Each sample came from a Caucasian adult donor living in Nashville, Tennessee. Clones were sequenced by immunoSEQ multiplex PCR, and TCRdb holds only the in-frame ones, with some missing. The sample comprises more than 1,200,000 clones, 97% to 99% of which are singletons, and over 0.3% rests with the top ten. The study, taken as a whole, reports: Sorted-subset samples were not fully sequenced, rarefaction indicated. Across a handful of donors, naive CD4 shared roughly 5%, naive CD8 more than 3%, memory CD4 about 2.4%, memory CD8 approximately 0.4%.

V was clipped by 4 bases and J by 2 bases; unmatched bases: 5. The CDR3 is 14 residues long. Germline CDR1 reads SGHTS; CDR2 reads YDEGEE. On this clone: Antigen: not known.

The specimen sequenced was naive CD4+ T cells sorted from blood. Regarding subset: CD45RA+ positively selected. This receptor was taken from a man aged 25 to 45 in good health. The V gene is TRBV5-8, the J gene TRBJ2-5; 7 nucleotides line up with TRBD2. DNA of the CDR3: TGTGCCAGCAGCCCCGGACTAGTACAAGAGACCCAGTACTTC. Translation gives CASSPGLVQETQYF.